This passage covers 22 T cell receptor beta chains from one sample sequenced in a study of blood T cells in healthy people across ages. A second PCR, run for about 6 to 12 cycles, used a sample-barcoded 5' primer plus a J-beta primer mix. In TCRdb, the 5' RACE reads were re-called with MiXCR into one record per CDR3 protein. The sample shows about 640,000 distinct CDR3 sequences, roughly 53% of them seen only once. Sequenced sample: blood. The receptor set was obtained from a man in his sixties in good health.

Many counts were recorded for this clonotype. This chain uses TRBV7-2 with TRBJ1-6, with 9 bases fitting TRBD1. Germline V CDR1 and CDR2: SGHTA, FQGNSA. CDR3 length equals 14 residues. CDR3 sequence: CAYRDRVVNSPLHF. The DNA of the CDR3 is TGTGCGTACCGGGACAGGGTGGTTAATTCACCCCTCCACTTT.

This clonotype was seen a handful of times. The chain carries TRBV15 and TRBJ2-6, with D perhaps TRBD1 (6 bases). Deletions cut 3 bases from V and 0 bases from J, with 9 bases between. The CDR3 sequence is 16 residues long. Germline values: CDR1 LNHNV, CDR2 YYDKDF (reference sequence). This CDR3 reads CATSRDRASGANVLTF. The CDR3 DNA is TGTGCCACCAGCAGGGACAGAGCCTCTGGGGCCAACGTCCTGACTTTC.

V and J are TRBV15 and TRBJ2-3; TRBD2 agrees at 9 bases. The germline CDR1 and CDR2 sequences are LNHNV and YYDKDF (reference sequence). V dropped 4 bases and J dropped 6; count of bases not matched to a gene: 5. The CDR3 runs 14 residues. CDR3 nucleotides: TGTGCCACCAGCACCAGACTAGCGGCGGATACGCAGTATTTT. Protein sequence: CATSTRLAADTQYF.

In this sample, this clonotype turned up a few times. CDR3 bases: TGCGCCAGCAGCCCCCTGGGACTCCCTCAGCAGTACTTC. It specifies CASSPLGLPQQYF. V and J are TRBV5-1 and TRBJ2-7; a possible D gene is TRBD2 (6 bases). Per the germline V gene, CDR1 is SGHRS and CDR2 is YFSETQ. Trimming took 4 bases from V and 8 from J, leaving 16 bases between them. This CDR3 spans 13 amino acids.

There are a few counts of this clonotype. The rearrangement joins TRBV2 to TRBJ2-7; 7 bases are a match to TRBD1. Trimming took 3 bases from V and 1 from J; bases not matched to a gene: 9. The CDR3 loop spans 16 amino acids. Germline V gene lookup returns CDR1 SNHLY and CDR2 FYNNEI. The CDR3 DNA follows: TGTGCCAGCAGTGAGGTCTTGTTACAGGGGTCCTACGAGCAGTACTTC. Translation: CASSEVLLQGSYEQYF.

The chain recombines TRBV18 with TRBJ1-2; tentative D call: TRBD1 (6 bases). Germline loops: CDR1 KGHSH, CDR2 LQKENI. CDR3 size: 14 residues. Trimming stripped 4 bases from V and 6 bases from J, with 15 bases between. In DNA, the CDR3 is TGTGCCAGCTCACGGGACACCCTTGGAGATGGCTACACCTTC. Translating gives CASSRDTLGDGYTF.

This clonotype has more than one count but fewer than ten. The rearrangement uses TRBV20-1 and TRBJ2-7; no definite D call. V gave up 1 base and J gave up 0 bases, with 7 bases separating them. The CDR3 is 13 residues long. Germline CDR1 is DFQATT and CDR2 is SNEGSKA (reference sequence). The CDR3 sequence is CSARAVGSYEQYF. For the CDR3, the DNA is TGCAGTGCTAGAGCGGTCGGCTCCTACGAGCAGTACTTC.

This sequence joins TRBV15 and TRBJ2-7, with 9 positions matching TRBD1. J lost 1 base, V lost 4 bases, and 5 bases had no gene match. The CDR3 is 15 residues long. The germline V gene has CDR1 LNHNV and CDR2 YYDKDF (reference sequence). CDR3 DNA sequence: TGTGCCACCAGCAAGCCGGGACAGGGATCCTACGAGCAGTACTTC. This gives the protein CATSKPGQGSYEQYF.

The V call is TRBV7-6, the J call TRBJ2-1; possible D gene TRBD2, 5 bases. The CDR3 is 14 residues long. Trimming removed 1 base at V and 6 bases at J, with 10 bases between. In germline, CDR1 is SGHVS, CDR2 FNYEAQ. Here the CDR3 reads CASSLELTTNEQFF. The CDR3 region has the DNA TGTGCCAGCAGCTTAGAGTTGACTACCAATGAGCAGTTCTTC.

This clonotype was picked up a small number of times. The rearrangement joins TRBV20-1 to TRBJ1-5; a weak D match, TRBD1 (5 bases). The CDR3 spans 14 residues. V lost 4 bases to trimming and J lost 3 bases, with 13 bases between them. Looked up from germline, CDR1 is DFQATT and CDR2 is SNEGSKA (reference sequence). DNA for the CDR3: TGCAGTGCTATGAGGGACTCCCCCAATCAGCCCCAGCATTTT. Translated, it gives CSAMRDSPNQPQHF.

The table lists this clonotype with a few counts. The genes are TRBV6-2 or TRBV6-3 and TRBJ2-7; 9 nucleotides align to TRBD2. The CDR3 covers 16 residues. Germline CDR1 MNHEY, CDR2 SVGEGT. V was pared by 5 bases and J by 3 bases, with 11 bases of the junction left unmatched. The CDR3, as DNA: TGTGCCAGCAGTCCGCCTAGCGGGGCAACGATCTACGAGCAGTACTTC. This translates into CASSPPSGATIYEQYF.

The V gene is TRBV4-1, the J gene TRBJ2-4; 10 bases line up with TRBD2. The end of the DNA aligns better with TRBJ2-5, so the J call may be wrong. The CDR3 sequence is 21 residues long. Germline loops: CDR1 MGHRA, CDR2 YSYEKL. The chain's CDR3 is CASSQGSYQWLAGDGTETQYF. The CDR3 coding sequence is TGCGCCAGCAGCCAAGGGTCCTATCAGTGGCTAGCGGGGGACGGCACAGAGACCCAGTACTTC.

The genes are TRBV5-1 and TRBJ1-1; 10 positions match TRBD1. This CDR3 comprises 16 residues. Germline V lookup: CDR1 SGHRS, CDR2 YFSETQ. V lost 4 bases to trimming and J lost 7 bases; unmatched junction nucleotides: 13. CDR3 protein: CASSPKTDRGLGEAFF. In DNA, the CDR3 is TGCGCCAGCAGCCCTAAAACTGACAGGGGGCTCGGTGAAGCTTTCTTT.

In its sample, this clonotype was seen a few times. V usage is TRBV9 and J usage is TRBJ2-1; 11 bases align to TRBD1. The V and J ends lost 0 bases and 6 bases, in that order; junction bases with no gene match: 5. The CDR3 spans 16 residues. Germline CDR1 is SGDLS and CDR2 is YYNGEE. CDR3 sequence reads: CASSVEGTGGVNEQFF. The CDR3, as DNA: TGTGCCAGCAGCGTAGAGGGGACAGGGGGAGTCAATGAGCAGTTCTTC.

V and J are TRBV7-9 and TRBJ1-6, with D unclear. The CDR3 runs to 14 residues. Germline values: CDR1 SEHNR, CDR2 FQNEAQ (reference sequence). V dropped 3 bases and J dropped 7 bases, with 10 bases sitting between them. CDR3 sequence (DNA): TGTGCCAGCAGCTTTTCACAGACAAATTCACCCCTCCACTTT. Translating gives CASSFSQTNSPLHF.

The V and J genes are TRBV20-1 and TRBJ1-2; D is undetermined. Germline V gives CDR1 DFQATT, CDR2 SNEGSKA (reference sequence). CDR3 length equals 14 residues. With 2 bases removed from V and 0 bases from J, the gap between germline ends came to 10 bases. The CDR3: CSARQPSSNYGYTF. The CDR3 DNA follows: TGCAGTGCTAGACAGCCGTCCTCTAACTATGGCTACACCTTC.

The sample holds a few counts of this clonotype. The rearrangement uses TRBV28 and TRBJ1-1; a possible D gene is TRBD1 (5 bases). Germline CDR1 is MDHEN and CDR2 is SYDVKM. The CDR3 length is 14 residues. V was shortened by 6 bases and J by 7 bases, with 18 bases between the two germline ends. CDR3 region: CASRGGGYLLEAFF. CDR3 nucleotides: TGTGCCAGCAGGGGGGGAGGGTACCTCCTTGAAGCTTTCTTT.

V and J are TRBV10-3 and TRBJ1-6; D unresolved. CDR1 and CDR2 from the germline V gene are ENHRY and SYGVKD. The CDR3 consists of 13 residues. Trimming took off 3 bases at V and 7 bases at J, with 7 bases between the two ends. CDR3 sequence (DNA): TGTGCCATCAGTGACAGGAACAATTCACCCCTCCACTTT. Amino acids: CAISDRNNSPLHF.

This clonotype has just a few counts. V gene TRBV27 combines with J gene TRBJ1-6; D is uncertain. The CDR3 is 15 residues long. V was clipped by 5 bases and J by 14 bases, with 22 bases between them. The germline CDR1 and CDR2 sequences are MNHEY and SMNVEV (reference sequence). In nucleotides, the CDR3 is TGTGCCAGCAGTAGCCTTCTCTGGTCGGCCGGAACCCTCCACTTT. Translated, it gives CASSSLLWSAGTLHF.

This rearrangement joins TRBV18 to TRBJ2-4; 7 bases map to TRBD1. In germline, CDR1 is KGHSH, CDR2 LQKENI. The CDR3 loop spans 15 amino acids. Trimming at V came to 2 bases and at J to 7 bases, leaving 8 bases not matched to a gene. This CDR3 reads CASSPSEGASNIQYF. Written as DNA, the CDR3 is TGTGCCAGCTCACCAAGTGAGGGGGCATCGAACATTCAGTACTTC.

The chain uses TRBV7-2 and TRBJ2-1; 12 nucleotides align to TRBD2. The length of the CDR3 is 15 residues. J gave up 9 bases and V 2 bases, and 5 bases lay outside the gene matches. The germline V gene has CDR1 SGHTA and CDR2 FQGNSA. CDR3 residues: CASSLWTSGESEQFF. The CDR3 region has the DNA TGTGCCAGCAGCTTATGGACTAGCGGGGAGAGTGAGCAGTTCTTC.

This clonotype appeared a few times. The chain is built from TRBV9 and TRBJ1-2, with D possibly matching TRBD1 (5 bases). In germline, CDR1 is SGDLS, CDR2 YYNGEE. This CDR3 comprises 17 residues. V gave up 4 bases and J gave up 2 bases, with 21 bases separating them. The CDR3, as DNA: TGTGCCAGCAGCCCCCGGGACGCACACCAACCCAACTATGGCTACACCTTC. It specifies CASSPRDAHQPNYGYTF.